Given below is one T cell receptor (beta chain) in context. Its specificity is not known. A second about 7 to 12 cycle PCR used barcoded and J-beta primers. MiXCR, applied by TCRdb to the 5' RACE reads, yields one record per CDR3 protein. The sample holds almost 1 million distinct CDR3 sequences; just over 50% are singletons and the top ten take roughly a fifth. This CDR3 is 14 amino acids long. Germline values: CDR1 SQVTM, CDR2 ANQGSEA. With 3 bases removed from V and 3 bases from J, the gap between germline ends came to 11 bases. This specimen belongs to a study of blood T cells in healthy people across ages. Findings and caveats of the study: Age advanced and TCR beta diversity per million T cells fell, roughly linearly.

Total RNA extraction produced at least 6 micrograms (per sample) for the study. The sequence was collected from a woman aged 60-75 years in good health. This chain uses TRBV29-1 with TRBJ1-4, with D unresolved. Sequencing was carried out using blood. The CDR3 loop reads CSVDMGAPNEKLFF. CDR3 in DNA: TGCAGCGTTGATATGGGTGCACCTAATGAAAAACTGTTTTTT.